This T cell receptor (beta chain) was documented in a study of tumor and adjacent non-tumor tissue in lung cancer. Overall study: The patients, roughly 9 men and about 5 women, were roughly 30 to 80 with stage I to III disease.

This sample's RNA came from whole unsorted tissue. General study points: Tumor repertoires had a smaller top 100 clone share than normal lung. Higher tumor TCR diversity was associated with shorter survival.

Points on this clonotype: Its antigen is as yet unknown. Compared with germline, one end of the junction differs, possibly owing to a read error.

The library came from three nested PCR rounds adapted from ARM-PCR protocols. MiXCR was run by TCRdb on the multiplex PCR reads, yielding one entry per CDR3 protein. The table includes under 150,000 distinct CDR3 sequences, around 61% detected once. This TCR was recovered from a man between 60 and 75 years old with small cell lung cancer. Sequencing was performed on lung tumor tissue.

CDR3 residues: CASCQEGSEQYF. DNA of the CDR3: TGTGCCAGCTGCCAAGAAGGTAGTGAGCAGTACTTC. The gene calls are TRBV4-2 and TRBJ2-7; D not resolved. CDR3 length: 12 residues. Looked up from germline, CDR1 is LGHNA and CDR2 is YNFKEQ.